These 13 T cell receptor beta chains came from one sample sequenced in a study of shared clonotypes between healthy human individuals. The repertoire was sequenced with immunoSEQ multiplex PCR; TCRdb's copy has only in-frame clones and lacks some. The sample contains 730,000 or so clones, 55% to 75% of which appear only once. Sequencing used memory CD4+ T cells sorted from blood. The subset denotes: CD45RA-negative fraction. The receptors come from a woman between 25 and 40 years old in good health.

J is TRBJ1-1 and V is TRBV18; no definite D call. This CDR3 comprises 15 residues. Germline V gene sequence: CDR1 KGHSH, CDR2 LQKENI. V dropped 1 base and J dropped 5 bases, with 14 bases sitting between them. CDR3 region: CASSPRRGEGTEAFF. The CDR3 nucleotides read TGTGCCAGCTCACCACGCCGTGGGGAGGGTACTGAAGCTTTCTTT.

This clone has just one count. For the CDR3, the DNA is TGTGCCAGCAGTGCGGCGGGAGGGGCGAACACTGAAGCTTTCTTT. It encodes CASSAAGGANTEAFF. The chain has TRBV6-4 and TRBJ1-1, with TRBD1 as a possible D gene (5 bases). CDR1 is MRHNA and CDR2 is SNTAGT in the germline V gene. CDR3 length: 15 amino acids. Trimming removed 4 bases from V and 1 base from J, with 13 bases in between.

The chain is built from TRBV16 and TRBJ2-2; tentatively, D is TRBD1 or TRBD2 (6 bases each). Trimming left V 4 bases short and J 1 base short, with 13 bases between. This CDR3 has 16 amino acids. Germline V lookup: CDR1 KGHSY, CDR2 FQNENV. In nucleotides, the CDR3 is TGTGCCAGCAGCCCCCCCCGGGGGCGGAACACCGGGGAGCTGTTTTTT. It translates to CASSPPRGRNTGELFF.

The chain recombines TRBV6-1 with TRBJ1-2; D not certain. The ends were cut back, 0 bases at V and 4 bases at J, with 12 bases in the middle. Germline V gene data show CDR1 as MNHNS and CDR2 as SASEGT. The CDR3 runs 15 residues. The CDR3 loop reads CASSEAPDRGYGYTF. DNA of the CDR3: TGTGCCAGCAGTGAAGCCCCAGACCGGGGCTATGGCTACACCTTC.

The chain has TRBV5-8 and TRBJ2-1; 8 bases map to TRBD2. CDR1 and CDR2 (germline): SGHTS, YDEGEE. The trim removed 4 bases at V and 0 bases at J, leaving 15 bases unmatched. The CDR3 is 19 amino acids. In nucleotides, the CDR3 is TGTGCCAGCAGCCCCCGGGGTAGCGGGGCTATTCACTCCTACAATGAGCAGTTCTTC. Amino acids: CASSPRGSGAIHSYNEQFF.

This sequence joins TRBV5-6 and TRBJ2-4; tentatively, D is TRBD1 (5 bases). This CDR3 contains 14 residues. V gave up 4 bases and J gave up 2 bases, with 10 bases separating them. Per the germline V gene, CDR1 is SGHDT and CDR2 is YYEEEE. The CDR3 reads CASSVQGTKNIQYF. In nucleotides, the CDR3 is TGTGCCAGCAGCGTCCAGGGAACCAAAAACATTCAGTACTTC.

This clone has at least ten counts. The gene calls are TRBV19 and TRBJ2-1, with 11 nucleotides matching TRBD1. Germline loops: CDR1 LNHDA, CDR2 SQIVND (reference sequence). The V segment lost 5 bases and the J segment 4 bases; nucleotides outside the gene matches: 10. This CDR3 contains 17 residues. CDR3 protein: CASSPDSGTGGYNEQFF. The CDR3 region has the DNA TGTGCCAGTAGTCCTGATTCCGGGACAGGGGGATACAATGAGCAGTTCTTC.

This clone was counted once. The chain links TRBV6-5 to TRBJ1-3; TRBD1 agrees at 8 bases. The V gene end was trimmed by 5 bases and the J gene end by 6 bases; junction bases not matched to a gene: 6. The CDR3 has 14 residues. Germline lookup yields CDR1 MNHEY and CDR2 SVGAGI. CDR3 DNA sequence: TGTGCCAGCAGTGGGACGGACAGGGCAAACACCATATATTTT. Its translation: CASSGTDRANTIYF.

The gene calls are TRBV11-3 and TRBJ1-2; D is undetermined. Germline V gene sequence: CDR1 SGHNT, CDR2 YENEEA. Trimming removed 3 bases from V and 7 bases from J, with 3 bases in between. The CDR3 runs to 10 residues. This chain's CDR3 is CASSFRGYTF. Here the CDR3 DNA reads TGTGCCAGCAGCTTTCGTGGCTACACCTTC.

The V and J genes are TRBV28 and TRBJ2-7, with TRBD2 identical over 11 bases. The length of the CDR3 is 14 residues. V was pared by 6 bases and J by 2 bases, with 3 bases of the junction left unmatched. Germline V gene data show CDR1 as MDHEN and CDR2 as SYDVKM. CDR3 residues: CASSGLAGPYEQYF. DNA of the CDR3: TGTGCCAGCAGCGGACTAGCGGGTCCCTACGAGCAGTACTTC.

In this sample, this clone turned up once. The CDR3 sequence is CASSIDRGTGEQFF. As DNA, the CDR3 is TGTGCCAGTAGTATAGATCGGGGGACTGGTGAGCAGTTCTTC. This rearrangement joins TRBV19 to TRBJ2-1; D possibly corresponds to TRBD2 (6 bases). V gave up 0 bases and J gave up 9 bases, with 12 bases separating them. In germline, CDR1 is LNHDA, CDR2 SQIVND (reference sequence). The CDR3 contains 14 residues. Supplemented by reference TRBV19 and TRBJ2-1, the full variable domain reads DGGITQSPKYLFRKEGQNVTLSCEQNLNHDAMYWYRQDPGQGLRLIYYSQIVNDFQKGDIAEGYSVSREKKESFPLTVTSAQKNPTAFYLCASSIDRGTGEQFFGPGTRLTVL.

This clone turned up a few times. The rearrangement uses TRBV5-6 and TRBJ2-5; D tentatively reads TRBD1 or TRBD2 (5 bases each). V lost 4 bases and J 7 bases, leaving 20 bases between the germline ends. Per the germline V gene, CDR1 is SGHDT and CDR2 is YYEEEE. The CDR3 has 15 amino acids. CDR3 nucleotide sequence: TGTGCCAGCAGCATTACCGGGACCCCCCGAGGGACCCAGTACTTC. As protein: CASSITGTPRGTQYF.

The chain recombines TRBV30 with TRBJ2-1; 7 nucleotides match TRBD1. There are 15 residues in the CDR3. V trimming: 7 bases; J trimming: 0 bases; junction bases outside the gene matches: 9. Germline V gene lookup returns CDR1 GTSNPN and CDR2 SVGIG (reference sequence). Here the CDR3 DNA reads TGTGCCTTTCCTTCGACAGGGAGCTCCTACAATGAGCAGTTCTTC. It codes for CAFPSTGSSYNEQFF.